The clone carrying this TCR beta chain was counted many times. Germline CDR1 is SEHNR and CDR2 is FQNEAQ (reference sequence). The V end lost 7 bases, the J end lost 0 bases, and 10 bases lay between the germline ends. This CDR3 contains 13 residues. Unique molecular identifiers were used to barcode this TCRbeta library. TCRdb used MiXCR to reprocess the PCR reads, holding one entry per CDR3 protein. The sample shows 250,000 to 300,000 distinct CDR3 sequences, about 10% of them seen only once. The sample comes from a study of T-cell reconstitution after alpha-beta-depleted transplantation in children.

This clonotype was obtained from a human donor who donated a stem cell graft to a child with SCID. V usage is TRBV7-9 and J usage is TRBJ2-7; no reliable D call. This specimen was PBMCs from the stem cell graft donor, taken from the stem cell graft. CDR3 region: CASTRESSYEQYF. CDR3 in DNA: TGTGCCAGCACTAGAGAGAGCTCCTACGAGCAGTACTTC.